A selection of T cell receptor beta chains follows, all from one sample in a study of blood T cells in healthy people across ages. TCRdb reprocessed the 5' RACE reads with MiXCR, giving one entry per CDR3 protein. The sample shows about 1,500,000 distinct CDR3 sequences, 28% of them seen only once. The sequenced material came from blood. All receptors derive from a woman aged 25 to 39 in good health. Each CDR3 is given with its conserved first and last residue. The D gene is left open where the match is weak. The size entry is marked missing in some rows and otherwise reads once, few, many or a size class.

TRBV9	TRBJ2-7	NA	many	TGTGCCAGCAGCGTAGACCCAGGAATCTACGAGCAGTACTTC	CASSVDPGIYEQYF
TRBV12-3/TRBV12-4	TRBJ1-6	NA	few	TGTGCCAGCAGTTCCGGTTTTACTGGTGGGAGTTCACCCCTCCACTTT	CASSSGFTGGSSPLHF
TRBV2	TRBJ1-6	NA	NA	TGTGCCAGCACCCGACTGCCCAATAATTCACCCCTCCACTTT	CASTRLPNNSPLHF
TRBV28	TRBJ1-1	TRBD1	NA	TGTGCCAGCAGCCTCACCGGGACAGGGTCTGAAGCTTTCTTT	CASSLTGTGSEAFF
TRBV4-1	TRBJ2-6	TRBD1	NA	TGCGCCAGCAGCCCCTTTCGGGACAGTCTTAGGACCGGGGCCAACGTCCGGACTTTC	CASSPFRDSLRTGANVRTF
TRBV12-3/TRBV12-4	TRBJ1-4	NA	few	TGTGCCAGCAGTTCATCCGGTAGGGGGGCAACTAATGAAAAACTGTTTTTT	CASSSSGRGATNEKLFF
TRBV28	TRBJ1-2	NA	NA	TGTGCCAGCAGTTCAGAGGGGCATGGCTACACCTTC	CASSSEGHGYTF
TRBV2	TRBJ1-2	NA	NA	TGTGCCAGCAGTGAGGGCAGGGGAAATGCTGGCTACACCTTC	CASSEGRGNAGYTF
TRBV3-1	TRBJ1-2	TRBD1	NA	TGTGCCAGCAGCCCCAGGGGGACCACTACCTATGGCTACACCTTC	CASSPRGTTTYGYTF
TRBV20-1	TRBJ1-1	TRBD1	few	TGCAGTGCCGACGAGACAGGGACAACTGAAGCTTTCTTT	CSADETGTTEAFF
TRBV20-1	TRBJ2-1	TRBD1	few	TGCAGTGCAAATACAGGGGGCTCATACAATGAGCAGTTCTTC	CSANTGGSYNEQFF
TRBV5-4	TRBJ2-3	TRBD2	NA	TGTGCCAGCAGCCCGGGGGGGATAGGAACAGATACGCAGTATTTT	CASSPGGIGTDTQYF
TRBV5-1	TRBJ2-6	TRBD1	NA	TGCGCCAGCAGGTGGACAGGGACTGGGGCCAACGTCCGGACTTTC	CASRWTGTGANVRTF
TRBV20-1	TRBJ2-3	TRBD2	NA	TGCAGTGCCGTGAGGGCTAGCGGGGGGGTGGAAGATACGCAGTATTTT	CSAVRASGGVEDTQYF
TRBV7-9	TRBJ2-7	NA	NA	TGTGCCAGCAGCATAGAGGGCCGATACGAGCAGTACTTC	CASSIEGRYEQYF
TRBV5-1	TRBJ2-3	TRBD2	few	TGCGCCAGCACCGGGACTAGCGGGCTCGATACGCAGTATTTT	CASTGTSGLDTQYF
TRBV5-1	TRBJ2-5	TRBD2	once	TGCGCCAGCAGCTTGGATCAGCGGGGGGGCGGTGAGACCCAGTACTTC	CASSLDQRGGGETQYF
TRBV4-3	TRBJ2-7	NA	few	TGCGCCAGCAGCCTCGACAACGGACGGGAGCAGTACTTC	CASSLDNGREQYF
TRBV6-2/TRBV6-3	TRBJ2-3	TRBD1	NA	TGTGCCAGCTGTGGACAGGGATTCACAGATACGCAGTATTTT	CASCGQGFTDTQYF